This T cell receptor (beta chain) was profiled in a study of T cells in Graves' hyperthyroidism and ophthalmopathy. Looked up from germline, CDR1 is SNHLY and CDR2 is FYNNEI. This CDR3 is 15 amino acids long. V shed 1 base, J shed 7 bases, and the junction held 7 bases outside the gene matches. This clonotype was picked up many times. Amplified TCR beta CDR3 regions derived from RNA transcripts. During a first-round RT-PCR of the TCR CDR3, the HTBI primer set was used. MiXCR, run by TCRdb on the multiplex PCR reads, gives a single entry per CDR3 protein. The sample lists about 500,000 distinct CDR3 sequences, 15% to 20% occurring once.

The specimen sequenced was blood. The TCR was taken from a woman younger than 45 with Graves' ophthalmopathy. The V gene is TRBV2, the J gene TRBJ2-4; TRBD1 aligns across 7 bases. In nucleotides, the CDR3 is TGTGCCAGCAGTGAAGACAGGGGATGGGTGAACATTCAGTACTTC. It is translated as CASSEDRGWVNIQYF.